The rows below give T cell receptor beta chains drawn from one sample of a study of T cell changes during pregnancy in multiple sclerosis. Sequenced by immunoSEQ multiplex PCR; TCRdb stores in-frame clones only, minus some. The data contain about 28,000 clones, around 89% of them singletons. The source material was CD4+ T cells from peripheral blood mononuclear cells, sampled in the first trimester of pregnancy. These receptors all stem from a female donor in good health, enrolled as a control in a pregnancy study. The CDR3 runs from the conserved cysteine through the conserved F or W. A D gene is named only where the DNA matches it firmly. Clone size is given for some rows only: seen once, a few or many times, or a class if the clone is expanded.

cdr3_nt | cdr3_aa | clone_size | j_call | v_call | d_call
TGTGCCAGCAGCGCATCCGGGACAGAATACGGCTACACCTTC | CASSASGTEYGYTF | NA | TRBJ1-2 | TRBV7-2 | TRBD1
TGCGCCAGCAGCTCGGATACAGGGGGCAGTACCGGGGAGCTGTTTTTT | CASSSDTGGSTGELFF | NA | TRBJ2-2 | TRBV5-1 | TRBD1
TGTGCCAGCAGTCCCGGACTAGCGGGGGGCCGATACAATGAGCAGTTCTTC | CASSPGLAGGRYNEQFF | NA | TRBJ2-1 | TRBV28 | TRBD2
TGTGCCAGCAGCTTAACTAGCGGAATCACCGGGGAGCTGTTTTTT | CASSLTSGITGELFF | few | TRBJ2-2 | TRBV7-8 | TRBD2
TGCGCCAGCAGCCGGGACAGGGGGCCCTACGAGCAGTACTTC | CASSRDRGPYEQYF | once | TRBJ2-7 | TRBV4-1 | TRBD1
TGTGCCAGCGGAATTCCCCTTGGAGGAACAAATGGCTACACCTTC | CASGIPLGGTNGYTF | NA | TRBJ1-2 | TRBV28 | NA
TGTGCCAGCAGCACACAAGCCGACAGCCACTATGGCTACACCTTC | CASSTQADSHYGYTF | NA | TRBJ1-2 | TRBV7-2 | NA
TGTGCCAGCAGTTACGGGTCGGCAGGGCGGAATTCACCCCTCCACTTT | CASSYGSAGRNSPLHF | NA | TRBJ1-6 | TRBV6-5 | NA
TGCGCCAGCAGTCAAACCCGGTTGACAGGGACCTATGAGCAGTTCTTC | CASSQTRLTGTYEQFF | NA | TRBJ2-1 | TRBV23-1 | TRBD1
TGTGCCAGCAGGTCTGGACAGGGGTACTCACCCCTCCACTTT | CASRSGQGYSPLHF | NA | TRBJ1-6 | TRBV27 | TRBD1
TGTGCCATCAGTGAAGGTAGCGGGGGCCCTAGCACAGATACGCAGTATTTT | CAISEGSGGPSTDTQYF | NA | TRBJ2-3 | TRBV10-3 | TRBD2
TGTGCCAGCAGTGAACTAGCGGGGGGGCCGGAGACCCAGTACTTC | CASSELAGGPETQYF | few | TRBJ2-5 | TRBV6-1 | TRBD2
TGTGCCAGCAGCCACATAGGGGGAGTAGATGGCTACACCTTC | CASSHIGGVDGYTF | NA | TRBJ1-2 | TRBV14 | NA
TGTGCCAGCAGTTTACGGGGAAAGGGGGCTGAAGCTTTCTTT | CASSLRGKGAEAFF | NA | TRBJ1-1 | TRBV28 | NA
TGTGCCAGTAGTGGGGGGGATCGAGGTGAGCAGTTCTTC | CASSGGDRGEQFF | NA | TRBJ2-1 | TRBV19 | TRBD2
TGTGCCAGCAGCTTAGAAGCGGGAGGGCCGGGAGAGCAGTACTTC | CASSLEAGGPGEQYF | NA | TRBJ2-7 | TRBV7-2 | TRBD2
TGCGCCAGCAGCCAAGGGGCCGGGACAGGGGGCTATGGCTACACCTTC | CASSQGAGTGGYGYTF | NA | TRBJ1-2 | TRBV4-1 | TRBD1
TGTGCCAGCAGTTTAGGGCTAGCGGGACTGTACGAGCAGTACTTC | CASSLGLAGLYEQYF | few | TRBJ2-7 | TRBV27 | TRBD2
TGTGCCAGCATACCTCACCTGAGGCTAGCGGGAGTTGGGGAGCTGTTTTTT | CASIPHLRLAGVGELFF | NA | TRBJ2-2 | TRBV28 | TRBD2
TGTGCCAGCAGTGATTTCGGGGGGATACAGTCAGATACGCAGTATTTT | CASSDFGGIQSDTQYF | NA | TRBJ2-3 | TRBV25-1 | TRBD2
TGTGCCAGCTCACGGGGGGGGTCGAACACTGAAGCTTTCTTT | CASSRGGSNTEAFF | once | TRBJ1-1 | TRBV18 | NA
TGTGCCAGCAGTGAAGGACAGGGGGCGCAGAACTATGGCTACACCTTC | CASSEGQGAQNYGYTF | NA | TRBJ1-2 | TRBV6-1 | TRBD1
TGTGCCAGCAGCTTCTGGGACAGCGACGAGCCCCAGCATTTT | CASSFWDSDEPQHF | NA | TRBJ1-5 | TRBV5-4 | TRBD1
TGTGCCAGCAGCGTATCTTCGGGACAGTCTTACTCTGGAAACACCATATATTTT | CASSVSSGQSYSGNTIYF | NA | TRBJ1-3 | TRBV9 | TRBD1
TGTGCCAGCAGCCCCAACAGGAAGTTGAACGAGCAGTACTTC | CASSPNRKLNEQYF | NA | TRBJ2-7 | TRBV5-4 | NA
TGTGCCTGGAGTGTCTCAGCGGGAGGGAGCACAGATACGCAGTATTTT | CAWSVSAGGSTDTQYF | NA | TRBJ2-3 | TRBV30 | TRBD2
TGCGCCAGCAACGGGGGGGCCTACGAGCAGTACTTC | CASNGGAYEQYF | NA | TRBJ2-7 | TRBV5-1 | TRBD2
TGTGCCGCCCGGACTAGCGGGGGGAACTACAATGAGCAGTTCTTC | CAARTSGGNYNEQFF | few | TRBJ2-1 | TRBV28 | TRBD2
TGCACCAGCAGCCAAGTAGAGTCTGGGACAGAAAATGAAAAACTGTTTTTT | CTSSQVESGTENEKLFF | NA | TRBJ1-4 | TRBV1 | NA
TGTGCCAGCAGTCCCAGGAACGTGGGAGATACGCAGTATTTT | CASSPRNVGDTQYF | NA | TRBJ2-3 | TRBV6-1 | NA
TGCAGCGTTGCTTTTTCGTATCGGGAGACCCAGTACTTC | CSVAFSYRETQYF | NA | TRBJ2-5 | TRBV29-1 | NA
TGTGCCAGCAGCCAAGTGATGCGGACAGGGGGCAATCAGCCCCAGCATTTT | CASSQVMRTGGNQPQHF | NA | TRBJ1-5 | TRBV14 | TRBD1
TGTGCCAGCAGCGTAGAACTAGCCCAAGAGACCCAGTACTTC | CASSVELAQETQYF | NA | TRBJ2-5 | TRBV9 | NA
TGTGCCAGCAGTTTATCCGGACAGGGGGAAGGGACTGAGCAGTTCTTC | CASSLSGQGEGTEQFF | NA | TRBJ2-1 | TRBV27 | TRBD1
TGCGCCAGCAGCCAAGATCCGATGGGAGGGGATACGCAGTATTTT | CASSQDPMGGDTQYF | NA | TRBJ2-3 | TRBV4-3 | TRBD2
TGTGCCAGCAGGTCCGGTTTCGGGAGGGCCCGAGATACGCAGTATTTT | CASRSGFGRARDTQYF | once | TRBJ2-3 | TRBV28 | TRBD2
TGTGCCAGCTCCCGCTACGGGAGGAATCAGCCCCAGCATTTT | CASSRYGRNQPQHF | NA | TRBJ1-5 | TRBV18 | NA
TGTGCCAGCCGACTAGCGCGGGACACCGGGGAGCTGTTTTTT | CASRLARDTGELFF | NA | TRBJ2-2 | TRBV6-1 | TRBD2
TGTGCCAGCAGTGACTCGACACCCACATTCCCTTACTACGAGCAGTACTTC | CASSDSTPTFPYYEQYF | NA | TRBJ2-7 | TRBV6-4 | NA
TGTGCCAGCAGTTTCGAGGACAGGGAAGACGAGCAGTTCTTC | CASSFEDREDEQFF | NA | TRBJ2-1 | TRBV28 | TRBD1
TGCAGCGTCGCGACGGGGGATGAGCAGTTCTTC | CSVATGDEQFF | NA | TRBJ2-1 | TRBV29-1 | NA
TGTGCCAGCAGCCCACGACAGACCTTCTCTGGAAACACCATATATTTT | CASSPRQTFSGNTIYF | once | TRBJ1-3 | TRBV9 | NA
TGTGCCAGCTCACCGGGACAGGGCCACTATGGCTACACCTTC | CASSPGQGHYGYTF | NA | TRBJ1-2 | TRBV18 | TRBD1